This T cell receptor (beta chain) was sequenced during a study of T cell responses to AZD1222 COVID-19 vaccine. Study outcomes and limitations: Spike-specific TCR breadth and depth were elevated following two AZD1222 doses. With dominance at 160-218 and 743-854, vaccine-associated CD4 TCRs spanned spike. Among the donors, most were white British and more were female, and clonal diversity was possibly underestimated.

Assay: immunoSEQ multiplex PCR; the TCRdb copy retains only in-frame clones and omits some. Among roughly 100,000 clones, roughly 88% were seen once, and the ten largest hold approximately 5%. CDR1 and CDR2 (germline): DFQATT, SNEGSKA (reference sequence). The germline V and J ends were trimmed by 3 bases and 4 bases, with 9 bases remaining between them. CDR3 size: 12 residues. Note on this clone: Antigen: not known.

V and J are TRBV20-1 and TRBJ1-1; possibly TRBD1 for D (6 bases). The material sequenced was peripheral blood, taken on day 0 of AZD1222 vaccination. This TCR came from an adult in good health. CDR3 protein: CSASWGATEAFF. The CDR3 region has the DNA TGCAGTGCTAGTTGGGGGGCCACTGAAGCTTTCTTT.